Listed below are T cell receptor beta chains from one sample, sequenced in a study of blood T cells in healthy people across ages. Using its own MiXCR run on the 5' RACE reads, TCRdb lists one record per CDR3 protein. The data contain 600,000 to 1,000,000 distinct CDR3 sequences, just under 25% of them seen just once; the ten biggest clones take up roughly 3.5%. The same data also went into a second study, on T cells of mothers and their children.

The sequencing input was blood. All receptors derive from a boy younger than 18 in good health. CDR3s include the opening cysteine and the closing phenylalanine or tryptophan. D genes are given only for firm matches. The listing skips clone size in some rows; elsewhere it reads once, few, many or a size class.

-	TRBV10-3	TRBJ2-1	few	CAVSSDSYNEQFF	TGTGCCGTGTCCAGCGACTCCTACAATGAGCAGTTCTTC
-	TRBV20-1	TRBJ2-7	few	CSAKGQQYEQYF	TGCAGTGCTAAAGGACAGCAATACGAGCAGTACTTC
TRBD2	TRBV10-3	TRBJ2-3	once	CAISRAGPTDTQYF	TGTGCCATCAGTAGAGCGGGACCCACAGATACGCAGTATTTT
TRBD1	TRBV12-3/TRBV12-4	TRBJ2-7	few	CASRYYRDRDSEQYF	TGTGCCAGCAGGTACTACCGGGACAGGGACTCCGAGCAGTACTTC
-	TRBV7-9	TRBJ2-3	few	CASATLASGADTQYF	TGTGCCAGCGCGACCCTCGCCTCGGGGGCAGATACGCAGTATTTT
-	TRBV28	TRBJ2-3	-	CASSPWGGASTDTQYF	TGTGCCAGCAGTCCCTGGGGTGGAGCTAGCACAGATACGCAGTATTTT
-	TRBV28	TRBJ1-6	-	CASSPRGGLRNSPLHF	TGTGCCAGCAGTCCCCGGGGAGGACTTCGAAATTCACCCCTCCACTTT
-	TRBV6-1	TRBJ2-7	-	CASRILAVNYEQYF	TGTGCCAGCAGGATCCTAGCAGTGAACTACGAGCAGTACTTC
TRBD2	TRBV27	TRBJ2-1	many	CASSFGLAGDNEQFF	TGTGCCAGCAGCTTTGGACTAGCGGGAGACAATGAGCAGTTCTTC
TRBD1	TRBV20-1	TRBJ2-7	-	CSASWGQGPYEQYF	TGCAGTGCTAGCTGGGGACAGGGGCCCTACGAGCAGTACTTC
-	TRBV7-2	TRBJ2-4	-	CASSPRRGDRGAKNIQYF	TGTGCCAGCAGCCCTCGACGGGGCGATCGAGGAGCCAAAAACATTCAGTACTTC
TRBD1	TRBV28	TRBJ1-5	few	CASTLRPTGSNQPQHF	TGTGCCAGCACCCTGCGGCCGACAGGGAGCAATCAGCCCCAGCATTTT
-	TRBV18	TRBJ2-1	-	CASSPPLYSVTTNEQFF	TGTGCCAGCTCACCACCGCTGTATTCAGTGACTACTAATGAGCAGTTCTTC
-	TRBV18	TRBJ2-1	-	CASPRLSFSSYNEQFF	TGTGCCAGCCCCCGATTAAGTTTCAGCTCCTACAATGAGCAGTTCTTC
TRBD1	TRBV12-3/TRBV12-4	TRBJ1-4	-	CASSTSNQGAGEKLFF	TGTGCCAGCAGCACATCGAACCAGGGGGCTGGTGAAAAACTGTTTTTT
-	TRBV7-9	TRBJ2-1	once	CVSSLVRTFRDEQFF	TGTGTCAGCAGCTTAGTGCGGACCTTTCGGGATGAGCAGTTCTTC
-	TRBV12-3/TRBV12-4	TRBJ2-5	-	CASILYETQYF	TGTGCCAGCATTCTCTATGAGACCCAGTACTTC
TRBD1	TRBV14	TRBJ1-2	-	CASSQAGTGTYGYTF	TGTGCCAGCAGCCAGGCCGGGACAGGGACCTATGGCTACACCTTC
-	TRBV4-3	TRBJ2-5	few	CVSSQDGGWETQYF	TGCGTCAGCAGCCAAGATGGAGGGTGGGAGACCCAGTACTTC
-	TRBV4-3	TRBJ2-6	-	CASSQDGGWAGANVLTF	TGCGCCAGCAGCCAAGATGGAGGGTGGGCCGGGGCCAACGTCCTGACTTTC
TRBD1	TRBV5-1	TRBJ1-4	many	CASSPGTGGEKLFF	TGTGCCAGCAGCCCCGGGACAGGGGGAGAAAAACTGTTTTTT
-	TRBV19	TRBJ2-7	few	CASSISGQNWKQYF	TGTGCCAGTAGTATCTCCGGTCAGAACTGGAAGCAGTACTTC
-	TRBV12-3/TRBV12-4	TRBJ2-7	-	CASSPQGWGEQYF	TGTGCCAGCAGTCCACAGGGTTGGGGCGAGCAGTACTTC
TRBD1	TRBV9	TRBJ1-4	few	CASSVGTGAGEKLFF	TGTGCCAGCAGCGTAGGGACAGGGGCGGGTGAAAAACTGTTTTTT
-	TRBV12-3/TRBV12-4	TRBJ2-5	few	CASKGGGGEETQYF	TGTGCCAGCAAAGGGGGGGGAGGCGAAGAGACCCAGTACTTC
TRBD1	TRBV20-1	TRBJ1-2	few	CSARARTGTVIHGYTF	TGCAGTGCTAGAGCCCGGACCGGGACAGTCATCCATGGCTACACCTTC
-	TRBV20-1	TRBJ1-2	few	CSARDGPEGDYGYTF	TGCAGTGCTAGAGATGGGCCAGAAGGGGACTATGGCTACACCTTC
TRBD1	TRBV4-1	TRBJ1-4	-	CASSQVLPGQPNEKLFF	TGCGCCAGCAGCCAAGTTCTACCGGGACAGCCTAATGAAAAACTGTTTTTT
TRBD2	TRBV5-8	TRBJ2-7	few	CASSLAGVEDEQYF	TGTGCCAGCAGTCTAGCGGGAGTCGAGGACGAGCAGTACTTC
TRBD1	TRBV9	TRBJ1-2	few	CASSVEFGTGTFSNYGYTF	TGTGCCAGCAGCGTAGAATTTGGGACAGGGACTTTTTCTAACTATGGCTACACCTTC
TRBD2	TRBV20-1	TRBJ2-1	-	CSARGPLAGGYNEQFF	TGCAGTGCTAGAGGACCACTAGCGGGAGGTTACAATGAGCAGTTCTTC
-	TRBV15	TRBJ1-2	-	CATSRDYYGYTF	TGTGCCACCAGCAGGGACTACTATGGCTACACCTTC
TRBD1	TRBV28	TRBJ1-4	-	CASSDAGGTNEKLFF	TGTGCCAGCAGTGACGCAGGGGGTACTAATGAAAAACTGTTTTTT